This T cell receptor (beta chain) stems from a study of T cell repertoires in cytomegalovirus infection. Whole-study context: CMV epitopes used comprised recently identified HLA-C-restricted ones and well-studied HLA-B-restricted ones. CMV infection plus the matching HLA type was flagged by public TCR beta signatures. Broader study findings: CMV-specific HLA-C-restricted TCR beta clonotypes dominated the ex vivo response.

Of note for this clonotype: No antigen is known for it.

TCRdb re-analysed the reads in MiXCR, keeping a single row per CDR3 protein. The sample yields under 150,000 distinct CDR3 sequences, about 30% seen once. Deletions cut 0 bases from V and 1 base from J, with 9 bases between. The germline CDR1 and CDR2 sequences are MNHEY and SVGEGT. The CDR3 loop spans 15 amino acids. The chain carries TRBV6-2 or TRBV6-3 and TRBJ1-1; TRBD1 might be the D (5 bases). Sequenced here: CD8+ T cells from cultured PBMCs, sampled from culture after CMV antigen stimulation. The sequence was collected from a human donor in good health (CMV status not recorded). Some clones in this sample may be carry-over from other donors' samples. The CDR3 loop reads CASSYSSGGNTEAFF. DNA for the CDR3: TGTGCCAGCAGTTACTCTTCCGGGGGGAACACTGAAGCTTTCTTT.